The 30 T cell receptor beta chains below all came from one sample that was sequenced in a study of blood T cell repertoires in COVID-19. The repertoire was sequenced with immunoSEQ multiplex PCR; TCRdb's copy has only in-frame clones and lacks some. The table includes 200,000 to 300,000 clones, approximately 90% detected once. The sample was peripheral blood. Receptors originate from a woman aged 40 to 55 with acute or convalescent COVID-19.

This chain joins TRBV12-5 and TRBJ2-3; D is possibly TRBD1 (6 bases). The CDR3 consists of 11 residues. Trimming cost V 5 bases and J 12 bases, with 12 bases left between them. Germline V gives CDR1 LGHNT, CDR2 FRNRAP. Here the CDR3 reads CASGPAGVQYF. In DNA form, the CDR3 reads TGTGCTAGTGGTCCCGCAGGGGTACAGTATTTT.

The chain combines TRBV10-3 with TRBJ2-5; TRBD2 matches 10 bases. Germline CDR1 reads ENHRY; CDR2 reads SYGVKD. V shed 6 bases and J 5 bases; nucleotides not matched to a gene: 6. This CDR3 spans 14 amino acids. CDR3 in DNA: TGTGCCATCAGATCGACTAGCGGGTCTGAGACCCAGTACTTC. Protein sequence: CAIRSTSGSETQYF.

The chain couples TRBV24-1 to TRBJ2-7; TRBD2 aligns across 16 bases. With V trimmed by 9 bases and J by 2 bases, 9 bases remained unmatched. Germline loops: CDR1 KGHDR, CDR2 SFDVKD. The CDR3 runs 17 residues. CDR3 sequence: CATRDGTSGGAPYEQYV. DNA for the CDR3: TGTGCCACCCGAGATGGGACTAGCGGGGGGGCACCCTACGAGCAGTACGTC.

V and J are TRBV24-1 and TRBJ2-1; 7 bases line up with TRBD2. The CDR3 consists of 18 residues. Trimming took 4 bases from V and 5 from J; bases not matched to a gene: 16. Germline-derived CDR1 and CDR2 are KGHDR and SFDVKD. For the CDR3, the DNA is TGTGCCACCAGTGACTCGTCTTGGGGGGGATACAATCACAATGAGCAGTTCTTC. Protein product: CATSDSSWGGYNHNEQFF.

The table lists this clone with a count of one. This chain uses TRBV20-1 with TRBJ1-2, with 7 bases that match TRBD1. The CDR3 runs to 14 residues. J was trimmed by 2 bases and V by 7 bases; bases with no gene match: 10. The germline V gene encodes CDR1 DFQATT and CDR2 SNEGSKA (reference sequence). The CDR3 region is CSGSDRAKNYGYTF. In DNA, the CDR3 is TGCAGTGGAAGTGACAGGGCTAAGAACTATGGCTACACCTTC.

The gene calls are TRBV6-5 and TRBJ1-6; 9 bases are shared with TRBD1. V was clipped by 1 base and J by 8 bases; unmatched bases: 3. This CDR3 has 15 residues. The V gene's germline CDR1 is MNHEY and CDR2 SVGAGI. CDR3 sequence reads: CASSYLGQGDSPLHF. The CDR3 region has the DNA TGTGCCAGCAGTTACTTGGGACAGGGCGATTCACCCCTCCACTTT.

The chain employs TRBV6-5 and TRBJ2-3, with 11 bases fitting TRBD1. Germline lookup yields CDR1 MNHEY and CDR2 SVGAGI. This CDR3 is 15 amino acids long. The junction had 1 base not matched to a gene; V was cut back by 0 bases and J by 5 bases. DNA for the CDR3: TGTGCCAGCAGTTACTCGGGACAGGGGGGAGATACGCAGTATTTT. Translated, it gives CASSYSGQGGDTQYF.

CDR3 amino acids: CASRDRGSGELFF. The CDR3 DNA reads TGTGCCAGCAGGGACAGGGGTTCCGGGGAGCTGTTTTTT. The chain couples TRBV6-5 to TRBJ2-2, with 9 bases identical to TRBD1. This CDR3 has 13 amino acids. Germline V gene sequence: CDR1 MNHEY, CDR2 SVGAGI. Trimming took 6 bases from V and 6 from J; bases not matched to a gene: 2.

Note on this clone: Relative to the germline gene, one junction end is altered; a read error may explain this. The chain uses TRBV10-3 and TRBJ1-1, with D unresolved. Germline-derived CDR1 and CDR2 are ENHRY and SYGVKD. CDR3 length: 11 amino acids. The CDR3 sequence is CAISESRTPAF. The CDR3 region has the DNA TGTGCCATCAGTGAGTCCCGGACTCCAGCCTTT.

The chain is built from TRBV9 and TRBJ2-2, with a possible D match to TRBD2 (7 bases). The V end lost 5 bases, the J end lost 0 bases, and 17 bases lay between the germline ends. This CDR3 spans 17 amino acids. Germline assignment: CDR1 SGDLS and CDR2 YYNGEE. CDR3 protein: CASSRSAGATNTGELFF. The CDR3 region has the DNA TGTGCCAGCAGTCGGAGCGCGGGGGCCACGAACACCGGGGAGCTGTTTTTT.

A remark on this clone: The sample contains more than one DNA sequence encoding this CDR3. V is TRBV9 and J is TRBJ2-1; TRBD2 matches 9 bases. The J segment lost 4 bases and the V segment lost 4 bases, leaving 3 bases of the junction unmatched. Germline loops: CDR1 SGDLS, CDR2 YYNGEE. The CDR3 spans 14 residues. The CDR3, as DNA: TGTGCCAGCAGCCCCAGCGGGGGGTACAATGAGCAGTTCTTC. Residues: CASSPSGGYNEQFF.

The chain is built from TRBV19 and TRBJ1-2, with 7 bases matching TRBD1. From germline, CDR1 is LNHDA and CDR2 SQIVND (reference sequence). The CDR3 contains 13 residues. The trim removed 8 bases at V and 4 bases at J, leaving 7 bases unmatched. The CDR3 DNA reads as TGTGCCAGTTCGTACCGGGACAGCTATGGCTACACCTTC. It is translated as CASSYRDSYGYTF.

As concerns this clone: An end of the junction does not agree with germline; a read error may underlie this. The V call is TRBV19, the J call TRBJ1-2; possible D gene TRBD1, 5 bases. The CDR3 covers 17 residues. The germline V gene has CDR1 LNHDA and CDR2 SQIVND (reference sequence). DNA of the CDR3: TGTGCCAGTAGTTTAGAACAGGAGGGACCGCCTAACTATGGCTACACCTTC. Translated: CASSLEQEGPPNYGYTF.

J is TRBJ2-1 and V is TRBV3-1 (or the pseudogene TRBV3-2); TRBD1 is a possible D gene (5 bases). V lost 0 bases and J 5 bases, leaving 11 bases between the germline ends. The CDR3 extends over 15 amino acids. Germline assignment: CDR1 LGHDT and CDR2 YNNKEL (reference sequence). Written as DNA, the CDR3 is TGTGCCAGCAGCCAAGATACAGGAAGGAACAATGAGCAGTTCTTC. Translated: CASSQDTGRNNEQFF.

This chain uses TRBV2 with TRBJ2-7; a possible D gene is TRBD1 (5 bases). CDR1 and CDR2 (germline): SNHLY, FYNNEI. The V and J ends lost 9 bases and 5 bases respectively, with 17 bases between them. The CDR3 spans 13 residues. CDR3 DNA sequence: TGTGCCAGGCGAATAGGGGCTAACCACGAGCAGTACGTC. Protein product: CARRIGANHEQYV.

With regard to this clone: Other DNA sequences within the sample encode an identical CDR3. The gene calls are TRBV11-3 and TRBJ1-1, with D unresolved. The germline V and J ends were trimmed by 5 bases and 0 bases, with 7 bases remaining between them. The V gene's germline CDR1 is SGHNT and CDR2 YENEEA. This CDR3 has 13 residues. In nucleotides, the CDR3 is TGTGCCAGCAGCCACACCTTGAACACTGAAGCTTTCTTT. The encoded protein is CASSHTLNTEAFF.

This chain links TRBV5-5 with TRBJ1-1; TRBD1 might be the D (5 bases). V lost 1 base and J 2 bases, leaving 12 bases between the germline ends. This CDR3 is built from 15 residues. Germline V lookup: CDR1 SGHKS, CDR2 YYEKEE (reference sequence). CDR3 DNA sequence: TGTGCCAGCAGCTTGTACGTGACAGTAAACACTGAAGCTTTCTTT. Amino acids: CASSLYVTVNTEAFF.

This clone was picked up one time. In DNA form, the CDR3 reads TGTGCCAGCACCTCGGGCGGGGGAATCACCGGGGAGCTGTTTTTT. It yields the protein CASTSGGGITGELFF. V usage is TRBV2 and J usage is TRBJ2-2; 7 bases are shared with TRBD2. Germline values: CDR1 SNHLY, CDR2 FYNNEI. With 7 bases clipped from V and 4 bases from J, the junction kept 9 bases outside the gene matches. The CDR3 spans 15 residues.

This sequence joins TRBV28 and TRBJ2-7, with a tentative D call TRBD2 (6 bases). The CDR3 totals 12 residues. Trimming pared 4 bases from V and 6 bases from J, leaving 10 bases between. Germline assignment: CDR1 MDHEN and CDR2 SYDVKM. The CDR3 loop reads CASSSGLSEQYV. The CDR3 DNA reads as TGTGCCAGCAGTTCGGGACTCAGCGAGCAGTACGTC.

The DNA of the CDR3 is TGTGCCAGCAGCGAAGGGGGGGCGAATGAAGAAAAACTGTTTTTT. It specifies CASSEGGANEEKLFF. The chain has TRBV6-2 or TRBV6-3 and TRBJ1-4, with D perhaps matching TRBD1 (6 bases). The CDR3 extends over 15 amino acids. Per the germline V gene, CDR1 is MNHEY and CDR2 is SVGEGT. Trimming shortened V by 6 bases and J by 8 bases, and 19 bases separated the two germline ends.

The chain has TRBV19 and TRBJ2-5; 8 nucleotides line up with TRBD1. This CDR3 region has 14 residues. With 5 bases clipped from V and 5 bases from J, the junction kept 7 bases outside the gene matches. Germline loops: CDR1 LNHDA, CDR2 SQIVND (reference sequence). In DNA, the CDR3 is TGTGCCAGTAGTGCCGCCAGGGGGCGGGAGACCCAGTACTTC. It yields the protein CASSAARGRETQYF.

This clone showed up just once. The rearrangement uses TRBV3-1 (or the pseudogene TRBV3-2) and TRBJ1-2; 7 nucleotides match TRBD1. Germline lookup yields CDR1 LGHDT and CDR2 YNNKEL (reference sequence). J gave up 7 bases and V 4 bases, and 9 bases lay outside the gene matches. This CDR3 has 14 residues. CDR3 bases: TGTGCCAGCAGCCCCACCGGACAGGTGAGTGGCTACACCTTC. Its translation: CASSPTGQVSGYTF.

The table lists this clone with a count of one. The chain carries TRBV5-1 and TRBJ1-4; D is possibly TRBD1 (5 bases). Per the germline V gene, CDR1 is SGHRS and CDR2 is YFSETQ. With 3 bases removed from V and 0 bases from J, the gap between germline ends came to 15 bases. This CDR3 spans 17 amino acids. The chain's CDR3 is CASSSRGRAATNEKLFF. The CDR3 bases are TGCGCCAGCAGCTCCCGCGGCAGGGCGGCAACTAATGAAAAACTGTTTTTT.

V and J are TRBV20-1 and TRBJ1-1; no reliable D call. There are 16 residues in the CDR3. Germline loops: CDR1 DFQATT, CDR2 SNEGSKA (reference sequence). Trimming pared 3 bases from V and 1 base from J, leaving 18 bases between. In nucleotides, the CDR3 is TGCAGTGCTAGTAAATTAGATTTGCGGGAGAACACTGAAGCTTTCTTT. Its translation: CSASKLDLRENTEAFF.

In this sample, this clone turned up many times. CDR3 sequence: CASRSGTKYEQYV. In DNA form, the CDR3 reads TGCGCCAGCAGATCCGGGACAAAGTACGAGCAGTACGTC. V is TRBV10-1 and J is TRBJ2-7, with D tentatively TRBD1 (6 bases). The CDR3 spans 13 residues. V lost 6 bases, J lost 4 bases, and 13 bases lay in between. CDR1 WNHNN and CDR2 SYGVQD come from the germline V gene (reference sequence).

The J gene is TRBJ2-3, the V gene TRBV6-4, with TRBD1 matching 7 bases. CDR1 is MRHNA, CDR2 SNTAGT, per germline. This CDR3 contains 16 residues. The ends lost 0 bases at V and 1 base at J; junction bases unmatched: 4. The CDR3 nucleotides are TGTGCCAGCAGTGACTCAACAGGGGCTGGCACAGATACGCAGTATTTT. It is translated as CASSDSTGAGTDTQYF.

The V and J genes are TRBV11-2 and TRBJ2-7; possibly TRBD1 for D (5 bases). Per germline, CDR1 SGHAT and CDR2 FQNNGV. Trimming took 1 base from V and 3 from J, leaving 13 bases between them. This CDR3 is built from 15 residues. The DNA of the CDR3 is TGTGCCAGCAGCTTAGGCCAGGGTGGGGACTACGAGCAGTACGTC. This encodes CASSLGQGGDYEQYV.

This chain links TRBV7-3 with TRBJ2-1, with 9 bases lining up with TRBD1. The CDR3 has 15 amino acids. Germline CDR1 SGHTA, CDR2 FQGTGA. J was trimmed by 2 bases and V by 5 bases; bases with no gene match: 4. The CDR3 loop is CASSPGQGPYNEQFF. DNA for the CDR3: TGTGCCAGCAGCCCGGGACAGGGCCCCTACAATGAGCAGTTCTTC. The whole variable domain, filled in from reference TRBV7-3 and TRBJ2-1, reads GAGVSQTPSNKVTEKGKYVELRCDPISGHTALYWYRQSLGQGPEFLIYFQGTGAADDSGLPNDRFFAVRPEGSVSTLKIQRTERGDSAVYLCASSPGQGPYNEQFFGPGTRLTVL.

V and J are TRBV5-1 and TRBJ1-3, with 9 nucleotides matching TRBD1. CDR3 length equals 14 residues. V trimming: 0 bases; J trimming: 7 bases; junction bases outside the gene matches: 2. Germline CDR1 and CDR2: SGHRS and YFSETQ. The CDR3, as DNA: TGCGCCAGCAGCTTGGGGGACAGGGCCAACACCATATATTTT. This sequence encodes CASSLGDRANTIYF.

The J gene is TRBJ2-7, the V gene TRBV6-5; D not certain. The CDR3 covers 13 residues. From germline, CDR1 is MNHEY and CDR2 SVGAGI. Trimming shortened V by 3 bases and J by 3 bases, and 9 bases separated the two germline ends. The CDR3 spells CASSYTTSYEQYV. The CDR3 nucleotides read TGTGCCAGCAGTTATACGACAAGCTACGAGCAGTACGTC.